The clone carrying this TCR beta chain was counted many times. The data were taken from a study of T-cell memory formation after mild COVID-19. A 5'RACE reaction primed in the constant segment made cDNA libraries of TCR alpha and TCR beta, and these carried sample barcodes and UMIs. One entry per CDR3 protein results from TCRdb running MiXCR on the 5' RACE reads. The table lists hundreds of thousands of distinct CDR3 sequences, more than 15% of them singletons. The V segment lost 3 bases and the J segment 4 bases; nucleotides outside the gene matches: 6. This CDR3 has 16 residues. CDR1 and CDR2 from the germline V gene are SGHDT and YYEEEE.

Sequenced material: PBMCs or a T cell subset sorted from them (not recorded which). V is TRBV5-6 and J is TRBJ2-1, with 11 bases aligning to TRBD2. This sequence was found in a man aged 18 to 29 who had mild COVID-19 (a few samples of this study predate the infection). Cell type and time point are not known. DNA of the CDR3: TGTGCCAGCAGCTCCCGACTAGCGGGGTATTACAATGAGCAGTTCTTC. Its translation: CASSSRLAGYYNEQFF.